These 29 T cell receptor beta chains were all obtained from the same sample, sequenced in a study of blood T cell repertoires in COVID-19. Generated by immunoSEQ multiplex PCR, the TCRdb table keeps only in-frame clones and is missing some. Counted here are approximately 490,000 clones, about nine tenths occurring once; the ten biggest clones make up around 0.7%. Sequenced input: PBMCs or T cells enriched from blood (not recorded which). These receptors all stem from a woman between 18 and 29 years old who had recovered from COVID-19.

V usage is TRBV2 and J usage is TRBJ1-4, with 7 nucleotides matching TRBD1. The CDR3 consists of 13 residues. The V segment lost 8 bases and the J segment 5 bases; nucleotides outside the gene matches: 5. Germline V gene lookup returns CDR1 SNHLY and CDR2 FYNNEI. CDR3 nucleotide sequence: TGTGCCAGCGGAGGGGGCACGAATGAAAAACTGTTTTTT. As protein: CASGGGTNEKLFF.

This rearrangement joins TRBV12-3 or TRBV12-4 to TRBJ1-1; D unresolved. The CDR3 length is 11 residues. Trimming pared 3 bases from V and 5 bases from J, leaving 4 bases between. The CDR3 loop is CASSFLTEAFF. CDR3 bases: TGTGCCAGCAGTTTCTTGACTGAAGCTTTCTTT.

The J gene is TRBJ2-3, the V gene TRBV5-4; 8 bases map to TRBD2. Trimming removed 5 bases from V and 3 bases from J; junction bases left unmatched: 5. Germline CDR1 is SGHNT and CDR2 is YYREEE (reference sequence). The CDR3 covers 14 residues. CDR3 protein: CASRRGLATDTQYF. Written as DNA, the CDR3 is TGTGCCAGCAGACGCGGACTAGCAACAGATACGCAGTATTTT.

As DNA, the CDR3 is TGTGCCAGCAGCTTAGAGCGGGGTTCCGCCTACGAGCAGTACTTC. Protein product: CASSLERGSAYEQYF. V is TRBV11-2 and J is TRBJ2-7, with D perhaps matching TRBD2 (6 bases). Germline assignment: CDR1 SGHAT and CDR2 FQNNGV. V gave up 0 bases and J gave up 2 bases, with 11 bases separating them. The CDR3 consists of 15 residues. The full variable domain, completed using reference TRBV11-2 and TRBJ2-7, is EAGVAQSPRYKIIEKRQSVAFWCNPISGHATLYWYQQILGQGPKLLIQFQNNGVVDDSQLPKDRFSAERLKGVDSTLKIQPAKLEDSAVYLCASSLERGSAYEQYFGPGTRLTVT.

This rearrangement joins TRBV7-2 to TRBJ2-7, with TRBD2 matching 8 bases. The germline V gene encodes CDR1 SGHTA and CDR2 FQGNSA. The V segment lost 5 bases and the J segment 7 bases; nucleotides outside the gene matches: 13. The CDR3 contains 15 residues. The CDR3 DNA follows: TGTGCCAGCAGCAGCCCGGGACTAGGGGGGTGGGAGCAGTACTTC. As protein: CASSSPGLGGWEQYF.

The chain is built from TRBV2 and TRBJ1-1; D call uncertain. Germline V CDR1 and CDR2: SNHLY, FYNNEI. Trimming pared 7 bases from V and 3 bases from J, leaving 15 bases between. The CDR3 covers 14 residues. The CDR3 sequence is CASTKERVDTEAFF. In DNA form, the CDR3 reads TGTGCCAGCACCAAAGAGAGGGTTGACACTGAAGCTTTCTTT.

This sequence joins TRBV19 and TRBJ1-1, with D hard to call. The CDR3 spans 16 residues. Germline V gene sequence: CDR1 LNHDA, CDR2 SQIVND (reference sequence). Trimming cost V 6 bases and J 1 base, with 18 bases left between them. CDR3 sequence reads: CASRPREGGRNTEAFF. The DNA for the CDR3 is TGTGCCAGTAGACCTAGGGAGGGAGGGCGGAACACTGAAGCTTTCTTT.

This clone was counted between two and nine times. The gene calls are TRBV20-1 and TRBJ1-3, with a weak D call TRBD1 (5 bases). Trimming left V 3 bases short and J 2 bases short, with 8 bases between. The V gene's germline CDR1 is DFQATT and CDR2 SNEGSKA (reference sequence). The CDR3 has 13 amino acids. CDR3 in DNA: TGCAGTGCTAGTCAAGGGGCTGGAAACACCATATATTTT. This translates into CSASQGAGNTIYF.

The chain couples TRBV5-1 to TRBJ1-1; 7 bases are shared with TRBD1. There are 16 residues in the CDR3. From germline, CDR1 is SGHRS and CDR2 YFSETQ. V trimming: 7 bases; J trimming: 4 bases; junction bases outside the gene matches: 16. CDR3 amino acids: CASRQGSGIIFTEAFF. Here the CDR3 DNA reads TGCGCCAGCCGACAGGGTTCCGGTATTATATTCACTGAAGCTTTCTTT.

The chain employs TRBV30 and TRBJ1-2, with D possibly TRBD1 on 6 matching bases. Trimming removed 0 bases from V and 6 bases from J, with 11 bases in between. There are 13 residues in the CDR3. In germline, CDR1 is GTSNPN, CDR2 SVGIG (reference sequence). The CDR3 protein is CAWSVSGEHGYTF. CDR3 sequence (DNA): TGTGCCTGGAGTGTATCAGGGGAGCATGGCTACACCTTC.

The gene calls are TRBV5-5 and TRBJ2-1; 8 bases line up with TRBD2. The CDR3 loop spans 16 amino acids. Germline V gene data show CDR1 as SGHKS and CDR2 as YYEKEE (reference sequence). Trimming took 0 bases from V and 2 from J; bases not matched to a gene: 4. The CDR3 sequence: CASSLELAVAYNEQFF. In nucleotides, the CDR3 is TGTGCCAGCAGCTTGGAACTAGCGGTTGCCTACAATGAGCAGTTCTTC.

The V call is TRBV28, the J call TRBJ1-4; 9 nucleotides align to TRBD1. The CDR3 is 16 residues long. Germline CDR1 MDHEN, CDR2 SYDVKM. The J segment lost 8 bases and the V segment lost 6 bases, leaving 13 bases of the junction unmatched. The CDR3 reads CASSPSWTGAGEKLFF. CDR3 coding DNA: TGTGCCAGCAGCCCTTCTTGGACAGGGGCGGGAGAAAAACTGTTTTTT.

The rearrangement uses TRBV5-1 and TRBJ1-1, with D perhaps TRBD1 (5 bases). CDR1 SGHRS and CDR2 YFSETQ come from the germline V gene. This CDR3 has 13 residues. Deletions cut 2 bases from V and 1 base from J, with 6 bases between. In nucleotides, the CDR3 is TGCGCCAGCAGCTTTAGGGGGAACACTGAAGCTTTCTTT. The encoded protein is CASSFRGNTEAFF.

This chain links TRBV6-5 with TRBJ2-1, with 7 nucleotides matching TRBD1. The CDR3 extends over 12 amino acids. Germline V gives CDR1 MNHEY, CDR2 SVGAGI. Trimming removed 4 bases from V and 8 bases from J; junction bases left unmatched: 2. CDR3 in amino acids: CASSSTGDEQFF. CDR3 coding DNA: TGTGCCAGCAGTTCCACAGGGGATGAGCAGTTCTTC.

In nucleotides, the CDR3 is TGTGCCAGCAGTTTCTTCTTAGGACAGACTGTCAAGCCCCAGCATTTT. Translated, it gives CASSFFLGQTVKPQHF. V gene TRBV28 combines with J gene TRBJ1-5; tentatively, D is TRBD1 (6 bases). The CDR3 runs to 16 residues. The germline V gene has CDR1 MDHEN and CDR2 SYDVKM. V lost 3 bases, J lost 8 bases, and 20 bases lay in between.

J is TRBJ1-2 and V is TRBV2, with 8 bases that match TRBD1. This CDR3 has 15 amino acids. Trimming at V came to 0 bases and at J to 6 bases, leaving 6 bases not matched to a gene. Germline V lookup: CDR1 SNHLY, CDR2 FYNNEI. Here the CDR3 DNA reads TGTGCCAGCAGTGAAGCGCTCAGGACAGGGAATGGCTACACCTTC. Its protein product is CASSEALRTGNGYTF. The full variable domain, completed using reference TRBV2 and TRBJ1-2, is EPEVTQTPSHQVTQMGQEVILRCVPISNHLYFYWYRQILGQKVEFLVSFYNNEISEKSEIFDDQFSVERPDGSNFTLKIRSTKLEDSAMYFCASSEALRTGNGYTFGSGTRLTVV.

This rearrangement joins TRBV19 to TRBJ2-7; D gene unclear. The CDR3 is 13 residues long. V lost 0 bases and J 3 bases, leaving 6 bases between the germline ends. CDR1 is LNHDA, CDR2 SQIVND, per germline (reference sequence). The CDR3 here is CASSIDPDYEQYF. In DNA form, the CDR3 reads TGTGCCAGTAGTATAGACCCAGACTACGAGCAGTACTTC.

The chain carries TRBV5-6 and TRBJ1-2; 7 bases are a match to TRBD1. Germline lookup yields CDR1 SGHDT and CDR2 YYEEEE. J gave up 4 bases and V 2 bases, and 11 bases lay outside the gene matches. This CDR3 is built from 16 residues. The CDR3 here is CASSLRGRGLLYGYTF. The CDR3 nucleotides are TGTGCCAGCAGCTTAAGGGGGCGGGGCCTACTCTATGGCTACACCTTC. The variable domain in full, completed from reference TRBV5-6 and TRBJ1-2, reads DAGVTQSPTHLIKTRGQQVTLRCSPKSGHDTVSWYQQALGQGPQFIFQYYEEEERQRGNFPDRFSGHQFPNYSSELNVNALLLGDSALYLCASSLRGRGLLYGYTFGSGTRLTVV.

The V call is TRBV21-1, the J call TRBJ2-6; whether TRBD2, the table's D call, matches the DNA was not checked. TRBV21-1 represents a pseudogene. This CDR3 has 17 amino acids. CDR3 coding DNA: TGTGCCAGCAGCAAAGGAGGCCGGGTGGCAGGGGCCAACGTCCTGACTTTC. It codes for CASSKGGRVAGANVLTF.

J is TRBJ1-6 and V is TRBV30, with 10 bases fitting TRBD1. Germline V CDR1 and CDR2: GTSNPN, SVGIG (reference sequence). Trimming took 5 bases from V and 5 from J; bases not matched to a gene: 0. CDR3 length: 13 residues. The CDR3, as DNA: TGTGCCTGGGGACAGGGGGATAATTCACCCCTCCACTTT. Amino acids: CAWGQGDNSPLHF.

The CDR3 DNA follows: TGTGCCAGCAGCTTAGTCACGGGGGGCGGCACTGAAGCTTTCTTT. It yields the protein CASSLVTGGGTEAFF. This chain links TRBV11-1 with TRBJ1-1; perhaps TRBD1 as D (6 bases). Trimming removed 1 base at V and 4 bases at J, with 13 bases between. There are 15 residues in the CDR3. Germline V gene sequence: CDR1 SGHAT, CDR2 FQDESV (reference sequence).

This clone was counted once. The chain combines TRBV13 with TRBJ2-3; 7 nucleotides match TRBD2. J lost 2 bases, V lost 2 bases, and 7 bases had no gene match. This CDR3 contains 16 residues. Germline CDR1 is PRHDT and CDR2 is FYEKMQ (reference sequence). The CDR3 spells CASSLMFGGNTDTQYF. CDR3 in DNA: TGTGCCAGCAGCTTAATGTTCGGGGGGAACACAGATACGCAGTATTTT. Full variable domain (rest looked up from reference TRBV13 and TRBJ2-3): AAGVIQSPRHLIKEKRETATLKCYPIPRHDTVYWYQQGPGQDPQFLISFYEKMQSDKGSIPDRFSAQQFSDYHSELNMSSLELGDSALYFCASSLMFGGNTDTQYFGPGTRLTVL.

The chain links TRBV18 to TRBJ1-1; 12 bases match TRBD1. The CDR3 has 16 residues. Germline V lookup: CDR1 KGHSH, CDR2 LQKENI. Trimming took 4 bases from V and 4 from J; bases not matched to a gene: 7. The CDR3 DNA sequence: TGTGCCAGCTCACGGGGACAGGGGGCCCGGAGCACTGAAGCTTTCTTT. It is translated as CASSRGQGARSTEAFF.

CDR3 in DNA: TGTGCCAGCAGCGTATCCTCAGGGGAGCGCACTGAAGCTTTCTTT. It yields the protein CASSVSSGERTEAFF. The chain links TRBV7-2 to TRBJ1-1, with D perhaps matching TRBD1 (6 bases). CDR3 length equals 15 residues. V shed 5 bases and J shed 4 bases, with 17 bases lying between them. Germline-derived CDR1 and CDR2 are SGHTA and FQGNSA.

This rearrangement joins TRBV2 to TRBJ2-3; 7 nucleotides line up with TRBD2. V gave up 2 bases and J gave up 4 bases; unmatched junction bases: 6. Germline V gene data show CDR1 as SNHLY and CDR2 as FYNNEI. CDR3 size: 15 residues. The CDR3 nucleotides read TGTGCCAGCAGTGAATCGGGGGGAGGGGCAGATACGCAGTATTTT. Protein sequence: CASSESGGGADTQYF.

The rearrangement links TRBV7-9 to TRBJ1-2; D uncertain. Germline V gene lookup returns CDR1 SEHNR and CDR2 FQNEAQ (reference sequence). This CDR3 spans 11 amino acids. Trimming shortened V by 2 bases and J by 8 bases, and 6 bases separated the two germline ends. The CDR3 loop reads CASSLTSGYTF. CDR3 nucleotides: TGTGCCAGCAGCTTAACGAGCGGCTACACCTTC.

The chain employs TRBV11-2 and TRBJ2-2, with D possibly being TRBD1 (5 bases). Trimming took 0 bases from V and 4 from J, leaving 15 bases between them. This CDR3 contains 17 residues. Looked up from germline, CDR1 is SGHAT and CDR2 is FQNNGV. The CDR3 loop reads CASSLDHVGPVTGELFF. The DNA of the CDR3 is TGTGCCAGCAGCTTAGATCATGTGGGGCCCGTCACCGGGGAGCTGTTTTTT. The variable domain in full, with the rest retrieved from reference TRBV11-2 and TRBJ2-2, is EAGVAQSPRYKIIEKRQSVAFWCNPISGHATLYWYQQILGQGPKLLIQFQNNGVVDDSQLPKDRFSAERLKGVDSTLKIQPAKLEDSAVYLCASSLDHVGPVTGELFFGEGSRLTVL.

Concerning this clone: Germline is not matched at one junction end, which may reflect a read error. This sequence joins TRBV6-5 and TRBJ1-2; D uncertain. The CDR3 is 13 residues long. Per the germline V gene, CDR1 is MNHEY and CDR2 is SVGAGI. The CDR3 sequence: CASSSRRTYDYTF. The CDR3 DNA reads TGTGCCAGCTCTTCGCGACGGACTTATGACTACACCTTC.

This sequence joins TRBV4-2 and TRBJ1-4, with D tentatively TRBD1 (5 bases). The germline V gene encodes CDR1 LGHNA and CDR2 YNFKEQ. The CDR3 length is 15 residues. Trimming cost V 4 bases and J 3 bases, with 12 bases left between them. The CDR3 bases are TGTGCCAGCAGCCCCGATGGGGGGGCTAATGAAAAACTGTTTTTT. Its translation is CASSPDGGANEKLFF.